Below are 18 T cell receptor beta chains sequenced from a single sample in a study of CD8 T cells in Susac syndrome. RNA amounts of 0.5 to 1 ug underwent reverse transcription with random hexamers. Via MiXCR, TCRdb re-called the immunoSEQ multiplex PCR reads, giving one row per CDR3 protein. This repertoire shows about 210,000 distinct CDR3 sequences, about 95% found once; its top ten account for 0.095%. The specimen was CD4+ T cells from PBMCs. These receptors were taken from a human donor with multiple sclerosis.

This clonotype was recorded a few times. V and J are TRBV3-1 and TRBJ1-1, with no clear D. This CDR3 has 13 residues. V lost 4 bases to trimming and J lost 2 bases, with 8 bases between them. Per germline, CDR1 LGHDT and CDR2 YNNKEL (reference sequence). DNA of the CDR3: TGTGCCAGCAGCCGGTTAGGCAACACTGAAGCTTTCTTT. This sequence encodes CASSRLGNTEAFF.

This clonotype appeared a few times. The V and J genes are TRBV5-4 and TRBJ1-1; tentatively, D is TRBD1 (5 bases). Between the trimmed V and J ends, which lost 3 bases and 4 bases, there was a span of 13 bases. This CDR3 has 14 residues. Germline V lookup: CDR1 SGHNT, CDR2 YYREEE (reference sequence). For the CDR3, the DNA is TGTGCCAGCAGCTACTGGGGGGTCGGCACTGAAGCTTTCTTT. This sequence encodes CASSYWGVGTEAFF.

This clonotype was observed once. The rearrangement uses TRBV28 and TRBJ1-2; tentative D call: TRBD1 (5 bases). This CDR3 contains 13 residues. Germline V gene sequence: CDR1 MDHEN, CDR2 SYDVKM. V lost 5 bases, J lost 8 bases, and 15 bases lay in between. As DNA, the CDR3 is TGTGCCAGCAGTCTCTCGGGGCAGTTCGGCTACACCTTC. Its translation is CASSLSGQFGYTF.

This rearrangement joins TRBV15 to TRBJ1-2; D may be TRBD1 (5 bases). Germline loops: CDR1 LNHNV, CDR2 YYDKDF (reference sequence). The V and J ends lost 0 bases and 1 base respectively, with 12 bases between them. There are 16 residues in the CDR3. For the CDR3, the DNA is TGTGCCACCAGCAGAGATGCTAGGGGCTATAACTATGGCTACACCTTC. It codes for CATSRDARGYNYGYTF.

The rearrangement joins TRBV24-1 to TRBJ2-1, with D perhaps TRBD2 (7 bases). The germline V gene encodes CDR1 KGHDR and CDR2 SFDVKD. The CDR3 is 17 residues long. The V and J ends lost 4 bases and 7 bases respectively, with 22 bases between them. The CDR3 DNA reads TGTGCCACCAGTGACCCGAGCCGGGGGGCCCGACCAAATGAGCAGTTCTTC. Encoded protein: CATSDPSRGARPNEQFF.

The J gene is TRBJ1-3, the V gene TRBV30, with unresolved D. V lost 3 bases to trimming and J lost 0 bases, with 9 bases between them. Germline V gives CDR1 GTSNPN, CDR2 SVGIG (reference sequence). This CDR3 comprises 14 residues. CDR3 residues: CAWSRGNSGNTIYF. CDR3 coding DNA: TGTGCCTGGAGCCGAGGGAACTCTGGAAACACCATATATTTT.

The chain carries TRBV3-1 and TRBJ2-7; tentative D call: TRBD2 (5 bases). CDR1 is LGHDT and CDR2 is YNNKEL in the germline V gene (reference sequence). The CDR3 spans 13 residues. V was shortened by 1 base and J by 5 bases, with 9 bases between the two germline ends. CDR3 DNA: TGTGCCAGCAGCCAAGTAGCCGGGAACGAGCAGTACTTC. Residues: CASSQVAGNEQYF.

The CDR3 bases are TGTGCCAGCAGCGCAATACTAGCGGGAGGGGAGATTGAGCAGTTCTTC. The encoded protein is CASSAILAGGEIEQFF. The chain carries TRBV7-2 and TRBJ2-1; TRBD2 agrees at 13 bases. The CDR3 consists of 16 residues. V was clipped by 5 bases and J by 9 bases; unmatched bases: 10. The V gene's germline CDR1 is SGHTA and CDR2 FQGNSA.

The chain's CDR3 is CAWNSLQGLYEQYF. The CDR3 nucleotides are TGTGCCTGGAACTCCCTTCAGGGTCTCTACGAGCAGTACTTC. This chain links TRBV30 with TRBJ2-7, with a weak D call TRBD1 (5 bases). Trimming cost V 4 bases and J 3 bases, with 16 bases left between them. The length of the CDR3 is 14 residues. Per the germline V gene, CDR1 is GTSNPN and CDR2 is SVGIG (reference sequence).

V gene TRBV9 combines with J gene TRBJ2-5; a weak D match, TRBD1 (6 bases). Germline assignment: CDR1 SGDLS and CDR2 YYNGEE. Trimming cost V 3 bases and J 1 base, with 13 bases left between them. CDR3 length: 15 amino acids. The CDR3 DNA follows: TGTGCCAGCAGCGGGTACCGGGACACCCAAGAGACCCAGTACTTC. This sequence encodes CASSGYRDTQETQYF.

The chain uses TRBV20-1 and TRBJ2-7; either TRBD1 or TRBD2 may supply D (5 bases each). The CDR3 length is 12 residues. Trimming removed 1 base from V and 7 bases from J, with 11 bases in between. Germline V gives CDR1 DFQATT, CDR2 SNEGSKA (reference sequence). In DNA, the CDR3 is TGCAGTGCTAGAGTCTCGGGGCGGGAGCAGTACTTC. Protein sequence: CSARVSGREQYF.

CDR3 coding DNA: TGTGCCAGCAGCCCCGGGGTGATCAGCACTGAAGCTTTCTTT. It translates to CASSPGVISTEAFF. The chain uses TRBV7-3 and TRBJ1-1; no firm D call. Trimming removed 5 bases from V and 4 bases from J, with 14 bases in between. The CDR3 covers 14 residues. CDR1 and CDR2 from the germline V gene are SGHTA and FQGTGA.

This chain joins TRBV20-1 and TRBJ2-6; D call uncertain. Trimming stripped 3 bases from V and 9 bases from J, with 9 bases between. The CDR3 length is 12 residues. Germline V CDR1 and CDR2: DFQATT, SNEGSKA (reference sequence). CDR3 in DNA: TGCAGTGCTAGGGCAGGAGTCAACGTCCTGACTTTC. This codes for CSARAGVNVLTF.

The V gene is TRBV6-6, the J gene TRBJ2-1; D call uncertain. Germline lookup yields CDR1 MNHNY and CDR2 SVGAGI (reference sequence). The length of the CDR3 is 14 residues. V lost 4 bases and J 9 bases, leaving 16 bases between the germline ends. The CDR3 DNA reads as TGTGCCAGCAGTTTGGCCCATGAAATTGCTGAGCAGTTCTTC. As protein: CASSLAHEIAEQFF.

This chain joins TRBV15 and TRBJ1-2; perhaps TRBD1 as D (5 bases). V dropped 5 bases and J dropped 3 bases, with 10 bases sitting between them. From germline, CDR1 is LNHNV and CDR2 YYDKDF (reference sequence). This CDR3 is 13 amino acids long. CDR3 bases: TGTGCCACCAGCCGAGGGACTGACTATGGCTACACCTTC. Protein product: CATSRGTDYGYTF.

The rearrangement links TRBV20-1 to TRBJ2-5; D tentatively fits TRBD1 or TRBD2 (6 bases each). The germline gives CDR1 DFQATT, CDR2 SNEGSKA (reference sequence). The CDR3 length is 16 residues. With 2 bases removed from V and 1 base from J, the gap between germline ends came to 17 bases. CDR3 nucleotide sequence: TGCAGTGCTAGACATAACAGGGAGGCCTCCCAAGAGACCCAGTACTTC. Protein sequence: CSARHNREASQETQYF.

This rearrangement joins TRBV20-1 to TRBJ2-5; 10 positions match TRBD1. J gave up 0 bases and V 6 bases, and 10 bases lay outside the gene matches. This CDR3 has 16 amino acids. The germline V gene encodes CDR1 DFQATT and CDR2 SNEGSKA (reference sequence). CDR3 coding DNA: TGCAGTGCCCTAGGGGGGACAGGGGATTACCAAGAGACCCAGTACTTC. It codes for CSALGGTGDYQETQYF.

The V call is TRBV6-5, the J call TRBJ2-7; D might be TRBD2 (6 bases). The CDR3 covers 13 residues. Germline CDR1 is MNHEY and CDR2 is SVGAGI. V was cut by 8 bases and J by 1 base, with 12 bases left in between. Here the CDR3 reads CASVSGVSYEQYF. The DNA of the CDR3 is TGTGCCAGCGTATCGGGAGTGTCCTACGAGCAGTACTTC.